These T cell receptor beta chains were read from a single sample in a study of blood T cell repertoires in COVID-19. Sequenced by immunoSEQ multiplex PCR; TCRdb stores in-frame clones only, minus some. Of around 200,000 clones detected, 70% to 80% appear once; the ten largest clones hold around 5.4%. Specimen: peripheral blood. The origin of the receptors is a middle-aged woman with COVID-19, enrolled during active disease. Each CDR3 is given with its conserved first and last residue. The D gene is left open where the match is weak. Expanded clones get a size class; other rows say once, few or many, or leave the size out.

few	TRBJ2-1	TRBD1	TRBV6-4	TGTGCCAGCAGTGACACCGACAGGGTGGGAGAGCAGTTCTTC	CASSDTDRVGEQFF
.	TRBJ1-1	.	TRBV3-1/TRBV3-2	TGTGCCAGCAGCTTACGTGGGCGGGGGGCAGGTGAAGCTTTCTTT	CASSLRGRGAGEAFF
few	TRBJ1-3	.	TRBV2	TGTGCCAGCTCGGGTGTTTCTGGAAACACCATATATTTT	CASSGVSGNTIYF
.	TRBJ2-3	TRBD2	TRBV18	TGTGCCAGCTCACCCGTTATGACTAGCGGGACATTCACAGATACGCAGTATTTT	CASSPVMTSGTFTDTQYF
.	TRBJ1-1	TRBD1	TRBV19	TGTGCCAGTAGTATACAGGGGGCGATGTACACTGAAGCTTTCTTT	CASSIQGAMYTEAFF
.	TRBJ2-5	TRBD1	TRBV6-5	TGTGCCAGCAGTTTGGGACAGGGTCGAGAGACCCAGTACTTC	CASSLGQGRETQYF
.	TRBJ2-2	.	TRBV5-6	TGTGCCAGCAGCTTGCGCTGGACAGGGGAGCTGTTTTTT	CASSLRWTGELFF
.	TRBJ1-2	TRBD1	TRBV7-2	TGTGCCAGCAGCTCGTCCGGGACAGGGGATGGCTACACCTTC	CASSSSGTGDGYTF
.	TRBJ2-1	TRBD2	TRBV12-5	TGTGCTAGCGAGGGACTAGCAGACGCCTACAATGAGCAGTTCTTC	CASEGLADAYNEQFF
.	TRBJ1-1	.	TRBV24-1	TGTGCCACCAGTGATCTCCTGACTCGCCGAGGAGCTTTCTTT	CATSDLLTRRGAFF
.	TRBJ1-1	.	TRBV30	TGTGCCTCGGAGAGGTTTTATACTGAAGCTTTCTTT	CASERFYTEAFF
.	TRBJ1-2	.	TRBV7-9	TGTGCCAGCAGCTTTACAGGGTTCCCTGGAGGCTATGGCTACACCTTC	CASSFTGFPGGYGYTF
.	TRBJ1-5	.	TRBV6-5	TGTGCCAGCAGTTACTCGAGTCGGAGCAATCAGCCCCAGCATTTT	CASSYSSRSNQPQHF
.	TRBJ2-2	TRBD2	TRBV9	TGTGCCAGCAGCGGACTAGCGGGGGTCAGAGCCGGGGAGCTGTTTTTT	CASSGLAGVRAGELFF
.	TRBJ1-3	.	TRBV14	TGTGCCAGCAGCCGAGCGGAGTCATGGCGTCCTGGAAACACCATATATTTT	CASSRAESWRPGNTIYF
.	TRBJ1-1	.	TRBV16	TGTGCCAGCAGCCAATGGCAGAACACTGAAGCTTTCTTT	CASSQWQNTEAFF
.	TRBJ1-2	.	TRBV28	TGTGCCAGCACCACGGGGATCAACTATGGCTACACCTTC	CASTTGINYGYTF
.	TRBJ2-7	TRBD1	TRBV5-1	TGCGCCAGCAGCGAGGGACAGGTCTACGAGCAGTACTTC	CASSEGQVYEQYF
.	TRBJ1-2	TRBD1	TRBV19	TGTGCCAGTAGTTTGCGGACAGGGAACTATGGCTACACCTTC	CASSLRTGNYGYTF
.	TRBJ1-1	.	TRBV12-3/TRBV12-4	TGTGCCAGCACTGAGGGGGGGACCGCTGAAGCTTTCTTT	CASTEGGTAEAFF
many	TRBJ1-1	.	TRBV5-1	TGCGCCAGCAGCTTCCAGAACACTGAAGCTTTCTTT	CASSFQNTEAFF
.	TRBJ1-1	.	TRBV29-1	TGCAGCGCAGGACAGTCCTTCACTGAAGCTTTCTTT	CSAGQSFTEAFF
.	TRBJ2-1	.	TRBV27	TGTGCCAGCAGTTTTGGGAGAGGCGGGGAGCAGTTCTTC	CASSFGRGGEQFF
.	TRBJ1-1	.	TRBV30	TGTGCCTGGGCTAAATCCCCGGGCACTGAAGCTTTCTTT	CAWAKSPGTEAFF
once	TRBJ1-2	.	TRBV18	TGTGCCAGCTCACCAGGGCCAGGGGCCTATGGCTACACCTTC	CASSPGPGAYGYTF